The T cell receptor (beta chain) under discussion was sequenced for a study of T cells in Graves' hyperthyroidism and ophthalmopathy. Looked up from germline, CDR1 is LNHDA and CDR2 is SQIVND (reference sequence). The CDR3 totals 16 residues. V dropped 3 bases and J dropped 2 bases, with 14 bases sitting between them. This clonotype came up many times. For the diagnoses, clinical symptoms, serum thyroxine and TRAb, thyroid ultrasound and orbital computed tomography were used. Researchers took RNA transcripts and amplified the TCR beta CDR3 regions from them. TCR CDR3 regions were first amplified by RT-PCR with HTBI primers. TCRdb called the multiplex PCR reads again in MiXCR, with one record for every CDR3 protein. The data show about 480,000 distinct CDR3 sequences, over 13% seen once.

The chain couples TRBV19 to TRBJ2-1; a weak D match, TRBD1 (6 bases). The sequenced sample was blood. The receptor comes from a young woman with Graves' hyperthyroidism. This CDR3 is CASSIKQGSPYNEQFF. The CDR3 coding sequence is TGTGCCAGTAGTATCAAACAGGGAAGCCCCTACAATGAGCAGTTCTTC.